One T cell receptor beta chain is described in this entry. Its antigen is unknown. The data were obtained in a study of T cell responses to AZD1222 COVID-19 vaccine. Study-level points and caveats: Unmutated variant regions reportedly attract nearly half of all spike-specific TCRs. Repertoire sampling was restricted to post-peak T cell response timepoints. Just 5 to 7 AZD1222 recipients tested seropositive at baseline. A rise in Spike-specific TCR breadth and depth followed two AZD1222 doses.

Libraries were prepared by immunoSEQ multiplex PCR; TCRdb keeps only in-frame clonotypes and omits some of them. Among around 130,000 clones, around 94% were seen once, and the ten largest hold around 7%. The sequence derives from an adult in good health. The material sequenced was peripheral blood, taken on day 0 of AZD1222 vaccination.

As DNA, the CDR3 is TGTGCCAGCAGTGGGGAAGTGACGGTGAACACTGAAGCTTTCTTT. This encodes CASSGEVTVNTEAFF. V gene TRBV28 combines with J gene TRBJ1-1; no definite D call. CDR1 and CDR2 from the germline V gene are MDHEN and SYDVKM. The V and J ends lost 5 bases and 0 bases respectively, with 13 bases between them. There are 15 residues in the CDR3.